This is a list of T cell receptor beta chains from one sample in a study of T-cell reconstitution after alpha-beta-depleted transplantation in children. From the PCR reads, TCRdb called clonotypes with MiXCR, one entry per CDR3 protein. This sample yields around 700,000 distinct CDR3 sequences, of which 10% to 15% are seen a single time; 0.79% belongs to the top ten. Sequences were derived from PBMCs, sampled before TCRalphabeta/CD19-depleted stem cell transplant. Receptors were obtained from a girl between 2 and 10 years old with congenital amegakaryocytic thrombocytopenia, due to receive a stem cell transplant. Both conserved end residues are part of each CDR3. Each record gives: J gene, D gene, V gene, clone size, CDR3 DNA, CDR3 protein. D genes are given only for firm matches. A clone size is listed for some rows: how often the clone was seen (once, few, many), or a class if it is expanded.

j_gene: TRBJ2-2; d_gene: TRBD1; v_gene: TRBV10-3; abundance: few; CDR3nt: TGTGCCATCGACAGGGCGGGTACCGGGGAGCTGTTTTTT; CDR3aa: CAIDRAGTGELFF
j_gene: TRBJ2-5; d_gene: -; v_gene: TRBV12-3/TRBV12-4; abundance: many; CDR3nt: TGTGCCAGCAGTTTAGGGACAGACCTCCGAGAGACCCAGTACTTC; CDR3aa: CASSLGTDLRETQYF
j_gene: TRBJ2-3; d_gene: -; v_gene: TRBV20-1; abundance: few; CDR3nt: TGCAGTGCTAGTCCCCAAGGCACTAGCCCCGCAGATACGCAGTATTTT; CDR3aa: CSASPQGTSPADTQYF
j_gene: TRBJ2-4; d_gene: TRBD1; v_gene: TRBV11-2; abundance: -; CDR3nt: TGTGCCAGCAGCTTCCGGGACAGGGGATCGTACATTCAGTACTTC; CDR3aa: CASSFRDRGSYIQYF
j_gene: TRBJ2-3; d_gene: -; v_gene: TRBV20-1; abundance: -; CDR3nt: TGCAGTGCTAGAGATGACGGTTTCAGCACAGATACGCAGTATTTT; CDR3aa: CSARDDGFSTDTQYF
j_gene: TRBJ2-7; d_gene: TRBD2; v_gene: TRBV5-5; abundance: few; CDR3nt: TGTGCCACCTATGGACTAGCGGGAGGGGAGCAGTACTTC; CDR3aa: CATYGLAGGEQYF
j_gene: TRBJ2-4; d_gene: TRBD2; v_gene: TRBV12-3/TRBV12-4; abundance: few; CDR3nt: TGTGCCAGCAGTTACCAAAGCGGGAGGGCCTTGGGGGACATTCAGTACTTC; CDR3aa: CASSYQSGRALGDIQYF
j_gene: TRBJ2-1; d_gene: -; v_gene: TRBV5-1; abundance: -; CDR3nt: TGCGCCAGCAGCTCCCGGACTCCTTATATGACCTACAATGAGCAGTTCTTC; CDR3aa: CASSSRTPYMTYNEQFF
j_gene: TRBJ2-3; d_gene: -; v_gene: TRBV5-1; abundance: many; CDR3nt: TGCGCCAGCAAGGGGACAGATACGCAGTATTTT; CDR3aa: CASKGTDTQYF
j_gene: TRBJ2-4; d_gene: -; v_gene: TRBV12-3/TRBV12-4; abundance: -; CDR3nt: TGTGCCAGCAGTTTAGCAGTTACTAGTTCTGGCATTCAGTACTTC; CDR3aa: CASSLAVTSSGIQYF
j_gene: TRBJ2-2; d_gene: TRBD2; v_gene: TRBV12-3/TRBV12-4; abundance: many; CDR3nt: TGTGCCAGCAGATCCGGGACTAGCGGGAGGGCCAGGGAGCTGTTTTTT; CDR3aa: CASRSGTSGRARELFF
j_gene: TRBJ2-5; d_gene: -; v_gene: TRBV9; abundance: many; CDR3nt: TGTGCCAGCAGCGTAGAGGAGAAGGAAGAGACCCAGTACTTC; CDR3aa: CASSVEEKEETQYF
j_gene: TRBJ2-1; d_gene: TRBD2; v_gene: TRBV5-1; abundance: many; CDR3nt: TGCGCCAGCAGCGACCGAGCGGGAGGGTTCTACAATGAGCAGTTCTTC; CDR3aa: CASSDRAGGFYNEQFF
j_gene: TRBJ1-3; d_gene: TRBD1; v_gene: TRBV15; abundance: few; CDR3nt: TGTGCCACCAGCAGCCTACAGGGGCTTACTGGAAACACCATATATTTT; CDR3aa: CATSSLQGLTGNTIYF
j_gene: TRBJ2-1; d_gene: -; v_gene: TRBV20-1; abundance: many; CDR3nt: TGCAGTGCTAGAGAGCTGACTGCAGCGTACAATGAGCAGTTCTTC; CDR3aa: CSARELTAAYNEQFF
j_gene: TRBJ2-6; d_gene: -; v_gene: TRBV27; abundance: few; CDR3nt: TGTGCCAGCAGTTTTCTTCCGGAAACGTGGGGGGCCAACGTCCTGACTTTC; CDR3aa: CASSFLPETWGANVLTF
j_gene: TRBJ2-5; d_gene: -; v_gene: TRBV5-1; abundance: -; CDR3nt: TGCGCCAGCAGCTTGATGCTGGGAGAGACCCAGTACTTC; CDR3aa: CASSLMLGETQYF
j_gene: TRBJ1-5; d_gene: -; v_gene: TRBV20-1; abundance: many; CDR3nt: TGCAGTGCTACTGTAACAGGGTTAGGCAATCAGCCCCAGCATTTT; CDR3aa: CSATVTGLGNQPQHF
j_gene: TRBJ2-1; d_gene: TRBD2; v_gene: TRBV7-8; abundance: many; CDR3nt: TGTGCCAGCAGCTTAGTAACTAGCGGGAGAGGGTTCTTC; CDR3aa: CASSLVTSGRGFF
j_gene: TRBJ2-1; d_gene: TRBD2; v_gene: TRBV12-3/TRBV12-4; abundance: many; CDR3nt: TGTGCCAGCAGTTTAGGCGGGAGGGCCATCTTTGAGCAGTTCTTC; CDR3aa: CASSLGGRAIFEQFF
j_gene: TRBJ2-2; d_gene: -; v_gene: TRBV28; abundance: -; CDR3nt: TGTGCCAGCCTGGAGGGAAACACCGGGGATCTGTTTTTT; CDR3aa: CASLEGNTGDLFF
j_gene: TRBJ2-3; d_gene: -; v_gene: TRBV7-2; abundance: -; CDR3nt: TGTGCCAGCAGCTTAGGGGCCACGACCCGGGGAGATACGCAGTATTTT; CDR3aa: CASSLGATTRGDTQYF
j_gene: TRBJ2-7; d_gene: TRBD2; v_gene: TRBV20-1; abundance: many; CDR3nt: TGCAGTGCAACCCTTGGACTAGCGGGAGACGAGCAGTACTTC; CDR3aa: CSATLGLAGDEQYF
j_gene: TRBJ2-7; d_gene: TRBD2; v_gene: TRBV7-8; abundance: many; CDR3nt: TGTGCCAGCAGCTTTACCAGCGGGAGGGCCTACGAGCAGTACTTC; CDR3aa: CASSFTSGRAYEQYF
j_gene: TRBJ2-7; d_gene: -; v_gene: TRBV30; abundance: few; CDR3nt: TGTGCCTGGAGTGTAGATGGGCACGAGCAGTACTTC; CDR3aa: CAWSVDGHEQYF